These 14 T cell receptor beta chains originate from one sample sequenced in a study of cytomegalovirus exposure and HLA in healthy donors (TCRdb year 2017). Libraries were prepared through the immunoSEQ multiplex PCR assay. For the multiplex PCR, a mixture combining 60 forward primers for TCR Vbeta segments and 13 reverse primers for TCR Jbeta segments was used. TCRdb carries this immuneACCESS record with in-frame sequences only. Its versions omit some clonotypes, under half of them owing to an unresolved V gene in the studies checked, with the rest unexplained. In all, the sample holds roughly 170,000 clones, and 70% to 85% of those were seen once. 1.2% of the sample belongs to the ten largest clones. Sequenced sample: PBMCs. Source of these receptors: a girl aged 2-15 years in good health and CMV-seropositive.

This clone was found once. The chain has TRBV4-2 and TRBJ2-7, with 12 nucleotides matching TRBD2. Germline CDR1 LGHNA, CDR2 YNFKEQ. This CDR3 region has 15 residues. Trimming took 1 base from V and 5 from J; bases not matched to a gene: 3. The CDR3: CASSQGTSGNNEQYF. CDR3 bases: TGTGCCAGCAGCCAAGGGACTAGCGGGAACAACGAGCAGTACTTC.

In its sample, this clone was seen once. The chain recombines TRBV15 with TRBJ2-1; 7 bases align to TRBD2. The CDR3 has 17 amino acids. V trimming: 3 bases; J trimming: 5 bases; junction bases outside the gene matches: 13. Germline values: CDR1 LNHNV, CDR2 YYDKDF (reference sequence). The CDR3 DNA reads TGTGCCACCAGCAGTGGGAGGGGATGGGTGGTAGACAATGAGCAGTTCTTC. Its translation: CATSSGRGWVVDNEQFF.

V is TRBV6-1 and J is TRBJ1-3; D gene unclear. Germline V gene sequence: CDR1 MNHNS, CDR2 SASEGT. Trimming stripped 6 bases from V and 4 bases from J, with 13 bases between. The CDR3 extends over 14 amino acids. The CDR3 nucleotides are TGTGCCAGCAGCGTTACAGTTTTCGGAAACACCATATATTTT. It specifies CASSVTVFGNTIYF.

The rearrangement links TRBV19 to TRBJ1-2, with TRBD1 matching over 7 bases. The CDR3 length is 15 residues. Germline trimming cut 4 bases from V and 5 bases from J; bases unmatched to any gene: 10. The germline gives CDR1 LNHDA, CDR2 SQIVND (reference sequence). CDR3: CASSTRDRAKYGYTF. In nucleotides, the CDR3 is TGTGCCAGTAGTACCCGGGACAGAGCGAAATATGGCTACACCTTC. The entire variable domain, with the rest obtained from reference TRBV19 and TRBJ1-2, is as follows: DGGITQSPKYLFRKEGQNVTLSCEQNLNHDAMYWYRQDPGQGLRLIYYSQIVNDFQKGDIAEGYSVSREKKESFPLTVTSAQKNPTAFYLCASSTRDRAKYGYTFGSGTRLTVV.

The chain uses TRBV28 and TRBJ2-2; 14 bases are a match to TRBD2. The CDR3 has 17 amino acids. The ends lost 10 bases at V and 1 base at J; junction bases unmatched: 8. Germline V CDR1 and CDR2: MDHEN, SYDVKM. The chain's CDR3 is CAIQGLAGVWNTGELFF. The CDR3 coding sequence is TGTGCCATCCAGGGACTAGCGGGAGTCTGGAACACCGGGGAGCTGTTTTTT. The full variable domain, completed using reference TRBV28 and TRBJ2-2, is DVKVTQSSRYLVKRTGEKVFLECVQDMDHENMFWYRQDPGLGLRLIYFSYDVKMKEKGDIPEGYSVSREKKERFSLILESASTNQTSMYLCAIQGLAGVWNTGELFFGEGSRLTVL.

The J gene is TRBJ1-2, the V gene TRBV30; unclear D gene. Per germline, CDR1 GTSNPN and CDR2 SVGIG (reference sequence). The CDR3 covers 10 residues. The V end was cut by 8 bases, the J end by 8 bases, with 12 bases between. CDR3 protein: CAEYSGGYTF. For the CDR3, the DNA is TGTGCCGAGTACTCGGGGGGCTACACCTTC.

This clone was counted between two and nine times. V is TRBV2 and J is TRBJ1-1; maybe TRBD1 (6 bases). Trimming removed 6 bases at V and 3 bases at J, with 8 bases between. Germline V CDR1 and CDR2: SNHLY, FYNNEI. This CDR3 contains 12 residues. The CDR3, as DNA: TGTGCCAGCAGACAGGGAGACACTGAAGCTTTCTTT. Residues: CASRQGDTEAFF.

The chain couples TRBV12-5 to TRBJ2-7; the D gene is possibly TRBD1 (5 bases). CDR1 LGHNT and CDR2 FRNRAP come from the germline V gene. Trimming took off 3 bases at V and 5 bases at J, with 8 bases between the two ends. This CDR3 has 12 residues. CDR3 bases: TGTGCTAGTGGTTTCGACAGCCACGAGCAGTACTTC. It yields the protein CASGFDSHEQYF.

This clone has a handful of counts. The rearrangement joins TRBV6-6 to TRBJ1-1; 9 bases map to TRBD1. This CDR3 has 14 residues. Germline assignment: CDR1 MNHNY and CDR2 SVGAGI (reference sequence). Unmatched junction bases numbered 4, after V lost 4 bases and J lost 4 bases. The DNA of the CDR3 is TGTGCCAGCAGTTTCCTGGGACAGGGCACTGAAGCTTTCTTT. Translated: CASSFLGQGTEAFF.

This chain joins TRBV7-9 and TRBJ1-2, with a tentative D call TRBD1 (5 bases). Germline lookup yields CDR1 SEHNR and CDR2 FQNEAQ (reference sequence). The V end was cut by 5 bases, the J end by 3 bases, with 16 bases between. The CDR3 length is 15 residues. CDR3 in DNA: TGTGCCAGCAGCCGCAACAGGAACGACGACTATGGCTACACCTTC. This encodes CASSRNRNDDYGYTF.

V is TRBV19 and J is TRBJ2-1, with 12 bases lining up with TRBD2. The CDR3 is 15 amino acids. The germline V gene encodes CDR1 LNHDA and CDR2 SQIVND (reference sequence). V shed 9 bases and J 2 bases; nucleotides not matched to a gene: 5. For the CDR3, the DNA is TGTGCCAGCACGGGACTAGCGGGTACCTACAATGAGCAGTTCTTC. Translation: CASTGLAGTYNEQFF.

The V gene is TRBV7-4, the J gene TRBJ2-3; 10 nucleotides match TRBD2. Germline V gene lookup returns CDR1 SGHVT and CDR2 SQSDAQ. The ends lost 1 base at V and 1 base at J; junction bases unmatched: 2. CDR3 length equals 16 residues. The CDR3 DNA is TGTGCCAGCAGCTTAGTGCTAGCGGGGGGCACAGATACGCAGTATTTT. Translation: CASSLVLAGGTDTQYF.

V is TRBV19 and J is TRBJ1-5; 9 bases map to TRBD1. Trimming at V came to 5 bases and at J to 4 bases, leaving 9 bases not matched to a gene. Germline-derived CDR1 and CDR2 are LNHDA and SQIVND (reference sequence). The CDR3 extends over 16 amino acids. The DNA for the CDR3 is TGTGCCAGTAGTGACGAGACAGGGGGTGGAAATCAGCCCCAGCATTTT. Its protein product is CASSDETGGGNQPQHF.

The chain links TRBV4-1 to TRBJ2-2, with 8 bases that match TRBD1. CDR3 length: 16 residues. Losses at the gene ends were 8 bases for V and 3 bases for J; bases not matched to a gene: 11. Germline V lookup: CDR1 MGHRA, CDR2 YSYEKL. The CDR3 DNA reads as TGCGCCAGCCAGCGTGAACCGGGACAGGACACCGGGGAGCTGTTTTTT. It is translated as CASQREPGQDTGELFF.